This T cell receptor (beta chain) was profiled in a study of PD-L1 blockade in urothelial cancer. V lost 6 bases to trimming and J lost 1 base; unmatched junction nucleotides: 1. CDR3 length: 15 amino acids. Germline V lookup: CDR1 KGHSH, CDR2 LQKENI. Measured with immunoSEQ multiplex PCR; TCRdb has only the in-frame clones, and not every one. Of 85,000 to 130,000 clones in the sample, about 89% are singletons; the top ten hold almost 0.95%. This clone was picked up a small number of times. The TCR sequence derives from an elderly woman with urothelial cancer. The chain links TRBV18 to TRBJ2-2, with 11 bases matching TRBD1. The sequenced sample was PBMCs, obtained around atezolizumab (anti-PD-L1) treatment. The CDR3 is CASSGQGENTGELFF. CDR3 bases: TGTGCCAGCTCGGGACAGGGGGAGAACACCGGGGAGCTGTTTTTT.